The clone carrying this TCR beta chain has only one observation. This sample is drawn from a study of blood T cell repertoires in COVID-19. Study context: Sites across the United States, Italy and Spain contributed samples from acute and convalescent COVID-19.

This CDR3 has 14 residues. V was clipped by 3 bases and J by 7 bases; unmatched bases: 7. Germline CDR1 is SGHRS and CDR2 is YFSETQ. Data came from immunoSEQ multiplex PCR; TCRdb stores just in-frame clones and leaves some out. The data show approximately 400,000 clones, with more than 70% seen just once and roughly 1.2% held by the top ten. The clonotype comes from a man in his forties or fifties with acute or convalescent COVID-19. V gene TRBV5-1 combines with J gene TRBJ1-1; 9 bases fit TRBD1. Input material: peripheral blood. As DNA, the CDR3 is TGCGCCAGCAGCTCCGGACAGGGGTATGGTGAAGCTTTCTTT. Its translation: CASSSGQGYGEAFF.